These 29 T cell receptor beta chains were all obtained from the same sample, sequenced in a study of blood T cell repertoires in COVID-19. The method was immunoSEQ multiplex PCR; TCRdb's version includes in-frame clones alone and lacks a portion of them. Here the sample spans roughly 150,000 clones, around 82% being singletons. The sample comprised peripheral blood. The receptors here all came from a woman over 75 with acute or convalescent COVID-19.

V is TRBV5-1 and J is TRBJ1-2, with TRBD1 identical over 9 bases. V lost 3 bases, J lost 10 bases, and 4 bases stayed unmatched. CDR3 size: 12 residues. Per the germline V gene, CDR1 is SGHRS and CDR2 is YFSETQ. CDR3 nucleotide sequence: TGCGCCAGCAGCTCCGGGACAGGGAACTACACCTTC. Its protein product is CASSSGTGNYTF. Using reference TRBV5-1 and TRBJ1-2 for the parts outside the CDR3, the full variable domain is KAGVTQTPRYLIKTRGQQVTLSCSPISGHRSVSWYQQTPGQGLQFLFEYFSETQRNKGNFPGRFSGRQFSNSRSEMNVSTLELGDSALYLCASSSGTGNYTFGSGTRLTVV.

The V call is TRBV27, the J call TRBJ2-1; 8 bases are shared with TRBD1. The CDR3 consists of 16 residues. Germline V CDR1 and CDR2: MNHEY, SMNVEV (reference sequence). V shed 3 bases, J shed 8 bases, and the junction held 12 bases outside the gene matches. The CDR3 is CASSFMAMSGGDEQFF. As DNA, the CDR3 is TGTGCCAGCAGTTTCATGGCTATGTCAGGGGGCGATGAGCAGTTCTTC.

This clone was observed a single time. J is TRBJ2-2 and V is TRBV19; the match to TRBD1 covers 8 bases. The CDR3 has 14 amino acids. Unmatched junction bases numbered 5, after V lost 4 bases and J lost 7 bases. From germline, CDR1 is LNHDA and CDR2 SQIVND (reference sequence). The CDR3 DNA sequence: TGTGCCAGTAGTACTGGACAGGGCGTCGGGGAGCTGTTTTTT. It yields the protein CASSTGQGVGELFF.

The V and J genes are TRBV18 and TRBJ1-2; the D is unclear. Germline assignment: CDR1 KGHSH and CDR2 LQKENI. The CDR3 extends over 14 amino acids. Deletions cut 4 bases from V and 6 bases from J, with 15 bases between. CDR3 residues: CASSLEGQADGYTF. Here the CDR3 DNA reads TGTGCCAGCTCACTAGAGGGCCAAGCAGATGGCTACACCTTC.

The chain has TRBV4-1 and TRBJ1-4, with 7 bases fitting TRBD1. This CDR3 has 19 amino acids. Germline V CDR1 and CDR2: MGHRA, YSYEKL. J lost 3 bases, V lost 4 bases, and 17 bases had no gene match. The CDR3 coding sequence is TGCGCCAGCAGCCCAGCCAGGGGGTTAGGATCGAATGCTAATGAAAAACTGTTTTTT. Residues: CASSPARGLGSNANEKLFF.

This clone was picked up one time. The chain uses TRBV2 and TRBJ2-2, with 7 bases that match TRBD1. The CDR3 totals 15 residues. J was trimmed by 3 bases and V by 6 bases; bases with no gene match: 7. CDR1 SNHLY and CDR2 FYNNEI come from the germline V gene. CDR3 bases: TGTGCCAGCAGGAGAACAGGGGTGCACACCGGGGAGCTGTTTTTT. Translation gives CASRRTGVHTGELFF. Complete variable domain (other parts from reference TRBV2 and TRBJ2-2): EPEVTQTPSHQVTQMGQEVILRCVPISNHLYFYWYRQILGQKVEFLVSFYNNEISEKSEIFDDQFSVERPDGSNFTLKIRSTKLEDSAMYFCASRRTGVHTGELFFGEGSRLTVL.

The rearrangement joins TRBV27 to TRBJ2-7; 12 positions agree with TRBD1. CDR3 length: 16 residues. Per the germline V gene, CDR1 is MNHEY and CDR2 is SMNVEV (reference sequence). Unmatched junction bases numbered 12, after V lost 5 bases and J lost 7 bases. This chain's CDR3 is CASSPPGTGGPREQYF. DNA of the CDR3: TGTGCCAGCAGTCCCCCCGGGACAGGGGGCCCGAGAGAGCAGTACTTC.

The chain combines TRBV7-2 with TRBJ2-2, with TRBD2 matching over 14 bases. This CDR3 region has 16 residues. V was pared by 6 bases and J by 6 bases, with 6 bases of the junction left unmatched. The germline CDR1 and CDR2 sequences are SGHTA and FQGNSA. CDR3 nucleotides: TGTGCCAGCAGAGGGGGACTAGCGGGAGCGGCCGGGGAGCTGTTTTTT. This codes for CASRGGLAGAAGELFF.

The V gene is TRBV5-8, the J gene TRBJ1-3, with D hard to call. This CDR3 has 16 residues. V was trimmed by 3 bases and J by 0 bases, leaving 13 bases between them. The germline V gene has CDR1 SGHTS and CDR2 YDEGEE. CDR3 sequence reads: CASSSLIRYSGNTIYF. The CDR3 DNA follows: TGTGCCAGCAGCTCCCTCATCCGCTACTCTGGAAACACCATATATTTT.

This sequence joins TRBV24-1 and TRBJ1-1; D is perhaps TRBD1 (6 bases). CDR1 and CDR2 from the germline V gene are KGHDR and SFDVKD. V lost 1 base to trimming and J lost 2 bases, with 13 bases between them. The CDR3 has 16 amino acids. The CDR3 DNA is TGTGCCACCAGTGATTTCCCCAGGGGTCTTAACACTGAAGCTTTCTTT. Translation: CATSDFPRGLNTEAFF.

CDR3 in amino acids: CASSLVFQGYNSPLHF. CDR3 in DNA: TGTGCCAGCAGCTTAGTATTTCAGGGCTATAATTCACCCCTCCACTTT. V is TRBV7-2 and J is TRBJ1-6; D possibly corresponds to TRBD1 (5 bases). Trimming removed 1 base from V and 3 bases from J, with 10 bases in between. The germline gives CDR1 SGHTA, CDR2 FQGNSA. The CDR3 runs to 16 residues.

The J gene is TRBJ2-3, the V gene TRBV7-2; 7 bases fit TRBD1. Germline CDR1 reads SGHTA; CDR2 reads FQGNSA. With V trimmed by 5 bases and J by 3 bases, 5 bases remained unmatched. The CDR3 has 14 residues. CDR3 sequence reads: CASSRGGATDTQYF. CDR3 nucleotides: TGTGCCAGCAGCAGAGGGGGCGCAACAGATACGCAGTATTTT.

This chain joins TRBV5-1 and TRBJ2-5, with 8 nucleotides matching TRBD2. The germline gives CDR1 SGHRS, CDR2 YFSETQ. The junction had 13 bases not matched to a gene; V was cut back by 2 bases and J by 4 bases. This CDR3 region has 17 residues. CDR3 in DNA: TGCGCCAGCAGCTTAGGGGTCGGGGGGGCGCCGGGAGAGACCCAGTACTTC. Its translation is CASSLGVGGAPGETQYF. Using reference TRBV5-1 and TRBJ2-5 for the parts outside the CDR3, the full variable domain is KAGVTQTPRYLIKTRGQQVTLSCSPISGHRSVSWYQQTPGQGLQFLFEYFSETQRNKGNFPGRFSGRQFSNSRSEMNVSTLELGDSALYLCASSLGVGGAPGETQYFGPGTRLLVL.

The chain carries TRBV5-4 and TRBJ1-3; D gene uncertain. The germline gives CDR1 SGHNT, CDR2 YYREEE (reference sequence). This CDR3 is built from 15 residues. The V and J ends lost 2 bases and 0 bases respectively, with 9 bases between them. CDR3 in amino acids: CASSFNSISGNTIYF. Written as DNA, the CDR3 is TGTGCCAGCAGCTTCAACAGCATCTCTGGAAACACCATATATTTT.

The rearrangement uses TRBV12-3 or TRBV12-4 and TRBJ2-3, with a tentative D call TRBD1 (6 bases). The V end lost 6 bases, the J end lost 6 bases, and 10 bases lay between the germline ends. The CDR3 consists of 12 residues. In DNA form, the CDR3 reads TGTGCCAGCAGCTCTGACAGGGATACGCAGTATTTT. Protein sequence: CASSSDRDTQYF.

The rearrangement uses TRBV10-3 and TRBJ1-4; 7 positions agree with TRBD1. The CDR3 is 14 amino acids. Germline loops: CDR1 ENHRY, CDR2 SYGVKD. V lost 10 bases to trimming and J lost 7 bases; unmatched junction nucleotides: 12. CDR3 nucleotide sequence: TGTGCCACGAAACTCGGACAGGAGATTGAAAAACTGTTTTTT. It codes for CATKLGQEIEKLFF.

This sequence joins TRBV21-1 and TRBJ1-5. TRBV21-1 has pseudogene status. The CDR3 runs 12 residues. The CDR3 region is CASSKGDQPQHF. For the CDR3, the DNA is TGTGCCAGCAGCAAAGGAGATCAGCCCCAGCATTTT.

The chain joins TRBV5-1 to TRBJ2-3; D is perhaps TRBD2 (5 bases). Trimming left V 1 base short and J 3 bases short, with 15 bases between. CDR1 is SGHRS, CDR2 YFSETQ, per germline. The CDR3 runs to 16 residues. This chain's CDR3 is CASSLSGSDVTDTQYF. CDR3 DNA: TGCGCCAGCAGCTTGAGTGGGAGTGACGTAACAGATACGCAGTATTTT.

The V gene is TRBV2, the J gene TRBJ2-7, with D possibly TRBD1 on 6 matching bases. In germline, CDR1 is SNHLY, CDR2 FYNNEI. Trimming took 3 bases from V and 6 from J, leaving 15 bases between them. The CDR3 runs to 14 residues. This CDR3 is CASSDLVAGVEQYF. The CDR3 coding sequence is TGTGCCAGCAGTGATTTGGTGGCAGGGGTCGAGCAGTACTTC.

V gene TRBV5-6 combines with J gene TRBJ1-6, with D unclear. From germline, CDR1 is SGHDT and CDR2 YYEEEE. The CDR3 extends over 13 amino acids. V dropped 0 bases and J dropped 7 bases, with 5 bases sitting between them. The CDR3 nucleotides read TGTGCCAGCAGCTTGGTTACAAATTCACCCCTCCACTTT. It is translated as CASSLVTNSPLHF.

About this clone itself: Other DNA sequences in the same sample also yield this CDR3. V gene TRBV5-1 combines with J gene TRBJ2-7; tentatively, D is TRBD1 (5 bases). CDR1 is SGHRS, CDR2 YFSETQ, per germline. Trimming cost V 3 bases and J 3 bases, with 10 bases left between them. This CDR3 is built from 13 residues. The CDR3 spells CASSWGLNYEQYF. The CDR3, as DNA: TGCGCCAGCAGCTGGGGCCTTAACTACGAGCAGTACTTC. Variable domain in full (rest from reference TRBV5-1 and TRBJ2-7): KAGVTQTPRYLIKTRGQQVTLSCSPISGHRSVSWYQQTPGQGLQFLFEYFSETQRNKGNFPGRFSGRQFSNSRSEMNVSTLELGDSALYLCASSWGLNYEQYFGPGTRLTVT.

This clone has more than one count but fewer than ten. The rearrangement joins TRBV7-2 to TRBJ2-1; 11 nucleotides align to TRBD2. The CDR3 totals 15 residues. The germline gives CDR1 SGHTA, CDR2 FQGNSA. V lost 3 bases to trimming and J lost 8 bases; unmatched junction nucleotides: 6. CDR3 DNA sequence: TGTGCCAGCAGCTTCACCGGGACTAGCGGCTATGAGCAGTTCTTC. This sequence encodes CASSFTGTSGYEQFF.

The rearrangement uses TRBV9 and TRBJ1-1; TRBD1 might be the D (5 bases). V dropped 3 bases and J dropped 1 base, with 13 bases sitting between them. CDR3 size: 15 residues. Germline values: CDR1 SGDLS, CDR2 YYNGEE. The CDR3 nucleotides are TGTGCCAGCAGCGCCGATGGACACCGGAACACTGAAGCTTTCTTT. Translation: CASSADGHRNTEAFF.

The V call is TRBV10-3, the J call TRBJ1-6; 11 nucleotides agree with TRBD1. V gave up 6 bases and J gave up 9 bases; unmatched junction bases: 4. The germline V gene has CDR1 ENHRY and CDR2 SYGVKD. The CDR3 runs 14 residues. The CDR3 nucleotides are TGTGCCATCAGAACCGGGACAGGGGGTTCACCCCTCCACTTT. Its translation: CAIRTGTGGSPLHF.

This sequence joins TRBV19 and TRBJ1-1; 7 nucleotides line up with TRBD1. Germline V CDR1 and CDR2: LNHDA, SQIVND (reference sequence). V shed 5 bases and J 3 bases; nucleotides not matched to a gene: 9. The CDR3 length is 15 residues. The CDR3 here is CASSPRQGSYTEAFF. Here the CDR3 DNA reads TGTGCCAGTAGTCCAAGACAGGGTAGCTACACTGAAGCTTTCTTT.

The chain joins TRBV3-1 (or the pseudogene TRBV3-2) to TRBJ2-7, with D unresolved. This CDR3 comprises 14 residues. Per the germline V gene, CDR1 is LGHDT and CDR2 is YNNKEL (reference sequence). Trimming removed 4 bases at V and 2 bases at J, with 12 bases between. The CDR3 loop reads CASSPTRSTYEQYF. As DNA, the CDR3 is TGTGCCAGCAGCCCCACAAGGAGCACCTACGAGCAGTACTTC.

V and J are TRBV18 and TRBJ2-7; 7 nucleotides line up with TRBD1. The germline V gene encodes CDR1 KGHSH and CDR2 LQKENI. This CDR3 comprises 17 residues. Trimming removed 3 bases from V and 1 base from J; junction bases left unmatched: 12. CDR3 nucleotides: TGTGCCAGCTCACCTCGTAGACCCGGACAGGCTTCCTACGAGCAGTACTTC. It specifies CASSPRRPGQASYEQYF.

The CDR3 coding sequence is TGTGCCAGCTCAACTTACAACATCCTAGGTTCAGAGACCCAGTACTTC. Protein: CASSTYNILGSETQYF. This chain connects TRBV18 to TRBJ2-5, with D uncertain. This CDR3 has 16 residues. V lost 5 bases and J 4 bases, leaving 20 bases between the germline ends. Germline lookup yields CDR1 KGHSH and CDR2 LQKENI.

The chain employs TRBV4-1 and TRBJ2-7; 7 positions agree with TRBD2. With V trimmed by 3 bases and J by 4 bases, 3 bases remained unmatched. Germline V gene sequence: CDR1 MGHRA, CDR2 YSYEKL. This CDR3 contains 13 residues. CDR3: CASSQGGQYEQYF. In DNA, the CDR3 is TGCGCCAGCAGCCAGGGAGGGCAGTACGAGCAGTACTTC.